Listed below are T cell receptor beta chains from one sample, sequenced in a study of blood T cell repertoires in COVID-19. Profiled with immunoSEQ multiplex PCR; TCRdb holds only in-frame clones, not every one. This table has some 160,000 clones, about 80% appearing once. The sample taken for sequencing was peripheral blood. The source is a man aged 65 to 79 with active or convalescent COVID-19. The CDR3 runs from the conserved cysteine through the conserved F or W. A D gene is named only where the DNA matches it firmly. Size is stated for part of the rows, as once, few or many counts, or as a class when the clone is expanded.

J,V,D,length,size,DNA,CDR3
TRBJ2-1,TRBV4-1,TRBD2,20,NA,TGCGCCAGCAGCCAAGTAGCCGGGACTAGCTATATTTTCTCCTACAATGAGCAGTTCTTC,CASSQVAGTSYIFSYNEQFF
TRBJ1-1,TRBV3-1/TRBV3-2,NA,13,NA,TGTGCCAGCAGCCAGGGGAGTTGGACTGAAGCTTTCTTT,CASSQGSWTEAFF
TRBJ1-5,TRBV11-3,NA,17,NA,TGTGCCAGCAGCTTAGAAGCCAACCCAAGTAACAATCAGCCCCAGCATTTT,CASSLEANPSNNQPQHF
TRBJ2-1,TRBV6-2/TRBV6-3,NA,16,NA,TGTGCCAGCAGTTACTCGAGAACTGGCTCCTACAATGAGCAGTTCTTC,CASSYSRTGSYNEQFF
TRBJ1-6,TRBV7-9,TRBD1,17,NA,TGTGCCAGCAGCCCTTGGGCCGCGGGACAGCTAAATTCACCCCTCCACTTT,CASSPWAAGQLNSPLHF
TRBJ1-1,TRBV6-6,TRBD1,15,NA,TGTGCCAGCAGTTACGCCGTACAGGGGGTTGCTGAAGCTTTCTTT,CASSYAVQGVAEAFF
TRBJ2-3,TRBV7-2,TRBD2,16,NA,TGTGCCAGCAGCTTAGTAGCGGGAGGGGGCACAGATACGCAGTATTTT,CASSLVAGGGTDTQYF
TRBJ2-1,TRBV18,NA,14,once,TGTGCCAGCTCGCCGGGACTCTCCTACAATGAGCAGTTCTTC,CASSPGLSYNEQFF
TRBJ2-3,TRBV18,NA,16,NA,TGTGCCAGCTCACCACGTGACAGGATGAGGTCAGATACGCAGTATTTT,CASSPRDRMRSDTQYF
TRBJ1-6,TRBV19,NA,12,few,TGTGCCAGTAGTTTACAGGGAGCACCCCTCCACTTT,CASSLQGAPLHF
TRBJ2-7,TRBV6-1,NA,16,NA,TGTGCCAGCAGTGAACCCGGGAACGTCGGCTCCTACGAGCAGTACTTC,CASSEPGNVGSYEQYF
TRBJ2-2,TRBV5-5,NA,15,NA,TGTGCCAGCAGCTCAAGGCAGGGATACACCGGGGAGCTGTTTTTT,CASSSRQGYTGELFF
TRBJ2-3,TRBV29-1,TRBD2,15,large,TGCAGCGTTGAAGATCTGGGAGGGCTTGCAGATACGCAGTATTTT,CSVEDLGGLADTQYF
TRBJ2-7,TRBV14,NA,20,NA,TGTGCCAGCAGCCAAGACCCCTTGGTGGGGACAAGTGGTACCCCCTACGAGCAGTACTTC,CASSQDPLVGTSGTPYEQYF
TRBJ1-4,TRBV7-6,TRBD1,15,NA,TGTGCCAGCAGCGGATTCCGGGACAGGGGGGGAAAACTGTTTTTT,CASSGFRDRGGKLFF
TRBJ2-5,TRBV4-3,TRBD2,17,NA,TGCGCCAGCAGCTCTCGACTAGCGATGAGGTCAATTGAGACCCAGTACTTC,CASSSRLAMRSIETQYF
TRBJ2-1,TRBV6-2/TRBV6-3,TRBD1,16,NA,TGTGCCAGCAGTTACATGACAGGGGGCCCTAACAATGAGCAGTTCTTC,CASSYMTGGPNNEQFF
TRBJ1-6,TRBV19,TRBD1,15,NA,TGTGCCAGTAGTCCAGGGGGAACCTATAATTCACCCCTCCACTTT,CASSPGGTYNSPLHF
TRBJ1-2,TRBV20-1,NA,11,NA,TGCACCCCGGTCAGGGTGGGTGGCTACACCTTC,CTPVRVGGYTF